The 15 T cell receptor beta chains below were found in one sample sequenced in a study. Using its own MiXCR run on the 5' RACE reads, TCRdb lists one record per CDR3 protein. The profile covers approximately 8,200 distinct CDR3 sequences, with roughly two thirds appearing a single time and more than 4% taken by the ten largest. The sequenced sample consisted of tumor-infiltrating naive CD4+ T cells sorted from the breast tumor. Documented subset: naive CD4+ T cells, CD4+CD45RA+CD25-. These receptors were collected from a female donor with breast cancer.

This chain links TRBV20-1 with TRBJ2-3, with D possibly TRBD1 on 6 matching bases. This CDR3 contains 11 residues. CDR1 and CDR2 (germline): DFQATT, SNEGSKA (reference sequence). Trimming pared 6 bases from V and 7 bases from J, leaving 11 bases between. CDR3 residues: CSAWDTNTQYF. CDR3 nucleotide sequence: TGCAGTGCCTGGGACACCAATACGCAGTATTTT.

The chain has TRBV5-4 and TRBJ2-7; D uncertain. The CDR3 has 13 residues. Trimming removed 4 bases at V and 3 bases at J, with 11 bases between. CDR1 SGHNT and CDR2 YYREEE come from the germline V gene (reference sequence). In DNA form, the CDR3 reads TGTGCCAGCAGCGTAGATAGGCTCTACGAGCAGTACTTC. Encoded protein: CASSVDRLYEQYF.

The rearrangement joins TRBV12-3 or TRBV12-4 to TRBJ1-1; D unresolved. V was pared by 6 bases and J by 10 bases, with 12 bases between. This CDR3 has 11 residues. CDR3 protein: CASSLAWRAFF. The DNA of the CDR3 is TGTGCCAGCAGCCTTGCCTGGAGAGCTTTCTTT.

The rearrangement uses TRBV20-1 and TRBJ2-7; D might be TRBD1 (6 bases). The CDR3 is made up of 13 amino acids. V was pared by 1 base and J by 2 bases, with 9 bases between. CDR1 and CDR2 (germline): DFQATT, SNEGSKA (reference sequence). The CDR3 loop is CSARGQEAYEQYF. For the CDR3, the DNA is TGCAGTGCTAGAGGACAGGAGGCCTACGAGCAGTACTTC.

The chain uses TRBV20-1 and TRBJ2-7, with D perhaps matching TRBD1 (6 bases). Trimming took 6 bases from V and 7 from J, leaving 22 bases between them. Looked up from germline, CDR1 is DFQATT and CDR2 is SNEGSKA (reference sequence). This CDR3 is built from 14 residues. The CDR3: CSACVTGLGREQYF. The CDR3 coding sequence is TGCAGTGCCTGTGTAACAGGGCTGGGTCGGGAGCAGTACTTC.

V gene TRBV20-1 combines with J gene TRBJ1-2; D is perhaps TRBD1 (5 bases). This CDR3 is built from 13 residues. V shed 7 bases and J shed 5 bases, with 17 bases lying between them. Germline CDR1 and CDR2: DFQATT and SNEGSKA (reference sequence). The DNA of the CDR3 is TGCAGTGTTCAGGGTGGAGCCCCTTATGGCTACACCTTC. Translated: CSVQGGAPYGYTF.

V usage is TRBV28 and J usage is TRBJ2-7, with 11 bases identical to TRBD2. Looked up from germline, CDR1 is MDHEN and CDR2 is SYDVKM. Trimming cost V 1 base and J 2 bases; bases outside gene matches: 7. There are 17 residues in the CDR3. This chain's CDR3 is CASSLLGGLAVTYEQYF. The CDR3 DNA sequence: TGTGCCAGCAGTTTATTGGGGGGACTAGCGGTTACCTACGAGCAGTACTTC.

About this clonotype: The junction and the germline gene differ at one end; a read error may be behind it. The genes are TRBV7-7 and TRBJ1-2, with D unclear. This CDR3 region has 13 residues. The germline gives CDR1 SSHAT, CDR2 FNYEAQ (reference sequence). As DNA, the CDR3 is TGTGCTAGCAGCTTAGCGCTTGTGGATGGCTACACCTTC. Translation: CASSLALVDGYTF.

The V gene is TRBV20-1, the J gene TRBJ1-5; the D gene is possibly TRBD1 (5 bases). V dropped 5 bases and J dropped 4 bases, with 12 bases sitting between them. Germline V gene sequence: CDR1 DFQATT, CDR2 SNEGSKA (reference sequence). This CDR3 has 13 amino acids. This chain's CDR3 is CSAGGGRNQPQHF. The CDR3 region has the DNA TGCAGTGCTGGCGGGGGAAGGAATCAGCCCCAGCATTTT.

The chain employs TRBV5-1 and TRBJ2-1; D gene ambiguous. Deletions cut 0 bases from V and 5 bases from J, with 9 bases between. CDR1 and CDR2 (germline): SGHRS, YFSETQ. The CDR3 is made up of 14 amino acids. The CDR3 here is CASSLERQNNEQFF. The CDR3 coding sequence is TGCGCCAGCAGCTTGGAACGCCAGAACAATGAGCAGTTCTTC.

This clonotype was picked up a small number of times. The chain has TRBV7-2 and TRBJ1-4, with TRBD1 identical over 7 bases. Losses at the gene ends were 5 bases for V and 14 bases for J; bases not matched to a gene: 8. CDR3 size: 12 residues. The germline V gene encodes CDR1 SGHTA and CDR2 FQGNSA. Written as DNA, the CDR3 is TGTGCCAGCAGCCCAGCCTCAGGGGGGCTGTTTTTT. It translates to CASSPASGGLFF. The variable domain in full, with the rest retrieved from reference TRBV7-2 and TRBJ1-4, is GAGVSQSPSNKVTEKGKDVELRCDPISGHTALYWYRQSLGQGLEFLIYFQGNSAPDKSGLPSDRFSAERTGGSVSTLTIQRTQQEDSAVYLCASSPASGGLFFGSGTQLSVL.

This chain joins TRBV5-1 and TRBJ2-3; TRBD1 aligns across 8 bases. The CDR3 runs to 14 residues. V trimming: 5 bases; J trimming: 2 bases; junction bases outside the gene matches: 4. Germline CDR1 is SGHRS and CDR2 is YFSETQ. As DNA, the CDR3 is TGCGCCAGCAGGGACAGGGCACCCACAGATACGCAGTATTTT. Amino acid sequence: CASRDRAPTDTQYF.

This rearrangement joins TRBV10-3 to TRBJ2-1, with D perhaps assigned TRBD1 or TRBD2 (5 bases each). V lost 2 bases, J lost 6 bases, and 11 bases lay in between. Germline-derived CDR1 and CDR2 are ENHRY and SYGVKD. The CDR3 loop spans 14 amino acids. CDR3: CAISEPSGANEQFF. The CDR3 nucleotides read TGTGCCATCAGTGAGCCGTCCGGGGCCAATGAGCAGTTCTTC.

This clonotype was seen more than once but under ten times. The V and J genes are TRBV12-3 or TRBV12-4 and TRBJ2-7, with a tentative D call TRBD2 (5 bases). Deletions cut 5 bases from V and 4 bases from J, with 12 bases between. The CDR3 has 13 residues. DNA for the CDR3: TGTGCCAGCAGTGACGGGAACGGATACGAGCAGTACTTC. Residues: CASSDGNGYEQYF.

The V and J genes are TRBV5-6 and TRBJ2-1; TRBD1 is a possible D gene (6 bases). The CDR3 sequence is 14 residues long. Germline V lookup: CDR1 SGHDT, CDR2 YYEEEE. The ends were cut back, 2 bases at V and 9 bases at J, with 15 bases in the middle. The CDR3 DNA reads TGTGCCAGCAGCTTTTATACAGGGTTCGGTGAGCAGTTCTTC. It translates to CASSFYTGFGEQFF.